The rows below give T cell receptor beta chains drawn from one sample of a study of T-cell memory formation after mild COVID-19. MiXCR, run by TCRdb on the 5' RACE reads, gives a single entry per CDR3 protein. Of about 430,000 distinct CDR3 sequences listed, about a sixth are singletons. The source material was PBMCs or a T cell subset sorted from them (not recorded which). These receptors were taken from a man aged 18 to 30 who had mild COVID-19 (a few samples of this study predate the infection). Cell type and time point are not known. CDR3s include the opening cysteine and the closing phenylalanine or tryptophan. The D gene is left open where the match is weak. The size entry is marked missing in some rows and otherwise reads once, few, many or a size class.

-	TRBV27	-	TRBJ1-5	CASSLQGLNQPQHF	TGTGCCAGCAGTCTCCAGGGCCTCAATCAGCCCCAGCATTTT
TRBD1	TRBV5-1	many	TRBJ1-5	CASSLGDSPNQPQHF	TGCGCCAGCAGCTTGGGGGACAGCCCCAATCAGCCCCAGCATTTT
-	TRBV6-1	once	TRBJ2-3	CASSEPTRGANTDTQYF	TGTGCCAGCAGTGAACCCACGAGGGGAGCAAACACAGATACGCAGTATTTT
-	TRBV7-8	-	TRBJ2-5	CASSLAHSHQETQYF	TGTGCCAGCAGCTTGGCCCACTCTCACCAAGAGACCCAGTACTTC
TRBD1	TRBV25-1	-	TRBJ1-2	CASSRQGEVYGYTF	TGTGCCAGCAGTAGACAGGGAGAAGTCTATGGCTACACCTTC
-	TRBV6-5	-	TRBJ1-2	CASRGLNYGYTF	TGTGCCAGCAGGGGTCTTAACTATGGCTACACCTTC
-	TRBV30	few	TRBJ1-2	CAWSPANYHGYTF	TGTGCCTGGAGCCCGGCGAATTATCATGGCTACACCTTC
-	TRBV11-2	few	TRBJ2-1	CASSLERQSNEQFF	TGTGCCAGCAGCTTAGAGAGACAGAGCAATGAGCAGTTCTTC
-	TRBV5-8	few	TRBJ1-2	CASSPKQGVHYGYTF	TGTGCCAGCAGCCCCAAACAGGGTGTGCACTATGGCTACACCTTC
-	TRBV7-9	few	TRBJ2-7	CASSLTPLTGSPGYEQYF	TGTGCCAGCAGCTTAACCCCGCTAACAGGGTCTCCGGGCTACGAGCAGTACTTC
TRBD2	TRBV25-1	-	TRBJ2-5	CASSGLAGGPVRETQYF	TGTGCCAGCAGTGGGCTGGCGGGGGGGCCGGTTCGAGAGACCCAGTACTTC
-	TRBV20-1	-	TRBJ1-2	CSAREFDGYGYTF	TGCAGTGCTAGAGAGTTTGACGGCTATGGCTACACCTTC
TRBD2	TRBV24-1	-	TRBJ2-2	CATSDTSGDSNTGELFF	TGTGCCACCAGTGATACTAGCGGAGACTCGAACACCGGGGAGCTGTTTTTT
-	TRBV2	many	TRBJ2-7	CASSAGVSYEQYF	TGTGCCAGCAGTGCGGGGGTTAGCTACGAGCAGTACTTC
TRBD2	TRBV20-1	-	TRBJ2-1	CSAPSGGYYNEQFF	TGCAGTGCCCCTAGCGGGGGGTACTACAATGAGCAGTTCTTC
-	TRBV6-1	-	TRBJ2-7	CASVGRIRRYEQYF	TGTGCCAGCGTCGGGCGCATCCGACGGTACGAGCAGTACTTC
-	TRBV7-2	many	TRBJ2-5	CASSLADRRISQETQYF	TGTGCCAGCAGCTTAGCCGACAGGAGGATAAGCCAAGAGACCCAGTACTTC
-	TRBV7-3	-	TRBJ1-2	CASSPDLLLRQEANYGYTF	TGTGCCAGCAGCCCCGATCTCCTCCTAAGACAGGAAGCTAACTATGGCTACACCTTC
TRBD2	TRBV7-6	few	TRBJ2-3	CASSLTSGGRPSTDTQYF	TGTGCCAGCAGCTTAACTAGCGGGGGCCGACCTAGCACAGATACGCAGTATTTT
TRBD1	TRBV6-5	-	TRBJ1-5	CASSPGTGTNQPQHF	TGTGCCAGCAGCCCCGGGACAGGGACCAATCAGCCCCAGCATTTT
TRBD1	TRBV28	-	TRBJ2-3	CASNPSQGAGDTQYF	TGTGCCAGCAACCCGTCACAGGGGGCGGGAGATACGCAGTATTTT
-	TRBV7-2	-	TRBJ2-3	CASSLEVGDTQYF	TGTGCCAGCAGCTTAGAAGTAGGAGATACGCAGTATTTT
-	TRBV7-8	-	TRBJ1-2	CASSSQGLAGYTF	TGTGCCAGCAGTTCCCAGGGTCTCGCTGGCTACACCTTC
TRBD1	TRBV27	-	TRBJ1-2	CASSLAGQGAHYGYTF	TGTGCCAGCAGTTTGGCGGGACAGGGGGCTCACTATGGCTACACCTTC
-	TRBV15	-	TRBJ1-5	CATSRGVEVDQPQHF	TGTGCCACCAGCAGAGGTGTGGAGGTGGATCAGCCCCAGCATTTT
TRBD2	TRBV5-1	-	TRBJ2-3	CASSSRAGSRGIADTQYF	TGCGCCAGCAGCTCTAGGGCGGGGTCGCGGGGGATCGCAGATACGCAGTATTTT
TRBD2	TRBV12-3/TRBV12-4	many	TRBJ2-3	CASSLPGLAAKDTQYF	TGTGCCAGCAGTCTCCCGGGACTAGCGGCGAAAGATACGCAGTATTTT
-	TRBV29-1	-	TRBJ2-5	CSVKTWGETQYF	TGCAGCGTAAAGACGTGGGGGGAGACCCAGTACTTC
-	TRBV29-1	-	TRBJ2-6	CSVEVQNGANVLTF	TGCAGCGTTGAAGTCCAGAACGGGGCCAACGTCCTGACTTTC
TRBD1	TRBV27	few	TRBJ1-2	CASSSSTGGLYGYTF	TGTGCCAGCAGTTCGTCGACAGGGGGCCTCTATGGCTACACCTTC
TRBD1	TRBV20-1	few	TRBJ2-5	CSARDHPGQGRETQYF	TGCAGTGCTAGAGATCATCCGGGACAGGGGAGGGAGACCCAGTACTTC
-	TRBV6-4	few	TRBJ1-5	CASSVRIGQPQHF	TGTGCCAGCAGTGTACGGATTGGTCAGCCCCAGCATTTT
-	TRBV4-3	-	TRBJ2-2	CASSQVLAVPFLEPGELFF	TGCGCCAGCAGCCAAGTCCTGGCAGTGCCCTTCCTGGAACCCGGGGAGCTGTTTTTT
-	TRBV4-1	few	TRBJ1-2	CASSPGGGPRSGYTF	TGCGCCAGCAGCCCCGGAGGGGGACCCCGGTCTGGCTACACCTTC
-	TRBV28	-	TRBJ1-6	CASSLLQVKPPLHF	TGTGCCAGCAGTCTCCTACAGGTCAAGCCACCCCTCCACTTT
-	TRBV19	few	TRBJ1-1	CASGNGRAEAFF	TGTGCCAGTGGAAACGGCCGGGCTGAAGCTTTCTTT
TRBD1	TRBV18	-	TRBJ1-6	CASSLYGTGGSSPLHF	TGTGCCAGCTCACTATACGGGACAGGGGGATCCTCACCCCTCCACTTT
-	TRBV12-3/TRBV12-4	-	TRBJ2-7	CASRLHTGIYEQYF	TGTGCCAGCAGGCTCCATACAGGAATCTACGAGCAGTACTTC
-	TRBV3-1	few	TRBJ2-2	CASSQPPTGKDTGELFF	TGTGCCAGCAGCCAACCACCTACAGGGAAGGACACCGGGGAGCTGTTTTTT
-	TRBV27	-	TRBJ1-1	CASSLSGGATEAFF	TGTGCCAGCAGTTTATCGGGGGGGGCCACTGAAGCTTTCTTT
-	TRBV29-1	-	TRBJ2-7	CSVQGIREQYF	TGCAGCGTTCAGGGAATCCGCGAGCAGTACTTC
TRBD1	TRBV11-1	once	TRBJ2-3	CASSRRTGSDITDTRYF	TGTGCCAGCAGCCGACGGACAGGGTCTGATATCACAGATACGCGGTATTTT
-	TRBV7-2	few	TRBJ2-5	CASSFQGGRETQYF	TGTGCCAGCAGCTTCCAGGGGGGACGGGAGACCCAGTACTTC
TRBD1	TRBV12-3/TRBV12-4	-	TRBJ1-5	CASSRRQGASNQPQHF	TGTGCCAGCAGTAGGAGACAGGGAGCTAGCAATCAGCCCCAGCATTTT
-	TRBV24-1	-	TRBJ2-4	CATSDPKGVGDIQYF	TGTGCCACCAGTGACCCCAAGGGGGTCGGGGACATTCAGTACTTC
-	TRBV7-2	few	TRBJ2-5	CASSFQDSSQETQYF	TGTGCCAGCAGCTTCCAGGACAGTTCCCAAGAGACCCAGTACTTC
-	TRBV5-5	-	TRBJ1-2	CASSSWDHLKTNYGYTF	TGTGCCAGCAGCTCCTGGGACCACCTAAAGACTAACTATGGCTACACCTTC
-	TRBV21-1	-	TRBJ1-4	CASSKTTGGEKLFF	TGTGCCAGCAGCAAAACAACAGGCGGTGAAAAACTGTTTTTT
-	TRBV4-3	few	TRBJ2-7	CASSRGDSYEQYF	TGCGCCAGCAGCCGGGGAGACTCCTACGAGCAGTACTTC
TRBD1	TRBV24-1	few	TRBJ2-4	CATRQGELAKNIQYF	TGTGCCACCAGACAGGGGGAGCTAGCCAAAAACATTCAGTACTTC
-	TRBV12-5	few	TRBJ1-5	CASGLWGNQPQHF	TGTGCTAGTGGTTTATGGGGAAATCAGCCCCAGCATTTT